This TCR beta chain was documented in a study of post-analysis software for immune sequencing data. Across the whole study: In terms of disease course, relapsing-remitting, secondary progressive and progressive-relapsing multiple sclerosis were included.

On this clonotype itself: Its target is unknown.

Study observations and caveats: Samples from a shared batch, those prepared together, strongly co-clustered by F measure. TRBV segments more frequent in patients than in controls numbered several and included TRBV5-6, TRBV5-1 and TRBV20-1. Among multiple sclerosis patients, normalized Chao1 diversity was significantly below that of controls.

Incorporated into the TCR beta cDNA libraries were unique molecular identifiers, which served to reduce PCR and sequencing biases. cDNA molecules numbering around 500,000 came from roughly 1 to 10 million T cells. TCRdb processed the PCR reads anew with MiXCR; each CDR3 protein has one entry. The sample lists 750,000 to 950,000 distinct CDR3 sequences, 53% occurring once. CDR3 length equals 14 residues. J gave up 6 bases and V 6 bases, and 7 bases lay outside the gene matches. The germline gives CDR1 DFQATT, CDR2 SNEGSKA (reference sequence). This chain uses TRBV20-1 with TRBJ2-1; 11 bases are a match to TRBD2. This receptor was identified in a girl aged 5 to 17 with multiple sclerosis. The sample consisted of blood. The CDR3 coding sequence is TGCAGTGCCCTACTAGCGGGAGTAGTCAATGAGCAGTTCTTC. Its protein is CSALLAGVVNEQFF.